These 12 T cell receptor beta chains were all obtained from the same sample, sequenced in a study of blood T cell repertoires in COVID-19. Using immunoSEQ multiplex PCR, the repertoire was profiled, and TCRdb retains in-frame clones only, with some absent. This repertoire shows around 24,000 clones, around 87% found once; its top ten account for 1.5% to 2%. The material sequenced was peripheral blood. These receptors were obtained from a woman aged 55-70 years with active COVID-19.

The chain carries TRBV9 and TRBJ2-7; D might be TRBD2 (6 bases). CDR3 length: 15 amino acids. Germline lookup yields CDR1 SGDLS and CDR2 YYNGEE. Trimming left V 0 bases short and J 4 bases short, with 14 bases between. CDR3 amino acids: CASSVGRDWRYEQYF. The CDR3 DNA reads TGTGCCAGCAGCGTAGGGAGGGATTGGAGGTACGAGCAGTACTTC. The whole variable domain, remainder taken from reference TRBV9 and TRBJ2-7, is DSGVTQTPKHLITATGQRVTLRCSPRSGDLSVYWYQQSLDQGLQFLIQYYNGEERAKGNILERFSAQQFPDLHSELNLSSLELGDSALYFCASSVGRDWRYEQYFGPGTRLTVT.

The V and J genes are TRBV27 and TRBJ2-7; the D gene is possibly TRBD2 (6 bases). CDR1 is MNHEY and CDR2 is SMNVEV in the germline V gene (reference sequence). CDR3 size: 16 residues. Trimming stripped 3 bases from V and 4 bases from J, with 19 bases between. CDR3 residues: CASSFSGLGGLYEQYF. CDR3 DNA sequence: TGTGCCAGCAGTTTTTCCGGTCTGGGGGGACTTTACGAGCAGTACTTC.

The rearrangement links TRBV20-1 to TRBJ2-1; D gene uncertain. This CDR3 region has 11 residues. V lost 3 bases, J lost 4 bases, and 4 bases lay in between. CDR1 and CDR2 from the germline V gene are DFQATT and SNEGSKA (reference sequence). The CDR3 sequence is CSASSYNEQFF. The CDR3 DNA reads TGCAGTGCTAGCAGTTACAATGAGCAGTTCTTC.

Here the CDR3 reads CASSTTYGDRVYNEQFF. DNA of the CDR3: TGTGCCAGCAGTACAACTTACGGGGACAGGGTCTACAATGAGCAGTTCTTC. The chain joins TRBV28 to TRBJ2-1; 9 bases match TRBD1. The CDR3 runs to 17 residues. Germline-derived CDR1 and CDR2 are MDHEN and SYDVKM. The trim removed 5 bases at V and 3 bases at J, leaving 11 bases unmatched.

This clone was seen a single time. V is TRBV9 and J is TRBJ2-5; 9 bases match TRBD2. The CDR3 is 16 residues long. V was pared by 0 bases and J by 4 bases, with 7 bases of the junction left unmatched. The V gene's germline CDR1 is SGDLS and CDR2 YYNGEE. The CDR3: CASSVVASGNGETQYF. In DNA, the CDR3 is TGTGCCAGCAGCGTAGTGGCTAGCGGGAATGGAGAGACCCAGTACTTC.

This clone turned up a few times. This chain uses TRBV4-3 with TRBJ1-1; 8 bases are a match to TRBD1. Germline V gene data show CDR1 as LGHNA and CDR2 as YSLEER. The CDR3 totals 18 residues. V lost 1 base, J lost 2 bases, and 12 bases stayed unmatched. The CDR3 DNA follows: TGCGCCAGCAGCCAAGCCCACTTTCAGGGGGCCGATAACACTGAAGCTTTCTTT. Translating gives CASSQAHFQGADNTEAFF.

The gene calls are TRBV10-3 and TRBJ2-7; 7 nucleotides agree with TRBD1. The CDR3 has 12 residues. The germline gives CDR1 ENHRY, CDR2 SYGVKD. V was clipped by 7 bases and J by 12 bases; unmatched bases: 12. CDR3 coding DNA: TGTGCCATCACTCCCGACAGGGTTTCCTGGTACTTC. Protein product: CAITPDRVSWYF.

The chain joins TRBV7-9 to TRBJ2-1, with D uncertain. Trimming pared 5 bases from V and 8 bases from J, leaving 10 bases between. There are 12 residues in the CDR3. The germline V gene has CDR1 SEHNR and CDR2 FQNEAQ (reference sequence). The CDR3 protein is CASSRRLDEQFF. In nucleotides, the CDR3 is TGTGCCAGCAGCCGGCGGTTGGATGAGCAGTTCTTC. The full variable domain, with the rest looked up from reference TRBV7-9 and TRBJ2-1, is DTGVSQNPRHKITKRGQNVTFRCDPISEHNRLYWYRQTLGQGPEFLTYFQNEAQLEKSRLLSDRFSAERPKGSFSTLEIQRTEQGDSAMYLCASSRRLDEQFFGPGTRLTVL.

The chain employs TRBV28 and TRBJ2-5, with 7 positions matching TRBD2. The junction had 5 bases not matched to a gene; V was cut back by 6 bases and J by 1 base. The germline V gene has CDR1 MDHEN and CDR2 SYDVKM. This CDR3 region has 14 residues. CDR3 loop: CASRRAGPQETQYF. The CDR3 nucleotides read TGTGCCAGCAGAAGAGCGGGGCCCCAAGAGACCCAGTACTTC.

The V call is TRBV3-1 (or the pseudogene TRBV3-2), the J call TRBJ2-1; tentative D call: TRBD1 (5 bases). The V end lost 0 bases, the J end lost 2 bases, and 8 bases lay between the germline ends. The CDR3 is 15 amino acids. Germline V gene lookup returns CDR1 LGHDT and CDR2 YNNKEL (reference sequence). DNA of the CDR3: TGTGCCAGCAGCCAAGATAGGGGCACCTACAATGAGCAGTTCTTC. Encoded protein: CASSQDRGTYNEQFF.

The chain joins TRBV5-6 to TRBJ1-2; D is unresolved. Trimming removed 3 bases from V and 0 bases from J, with 12 bases in between. This CDR3 comprises 15 residues. CDR1 SGHDT and CDR2 YYEEEE come from the germline V gene. The CDR3 bases are TGTGCCAGCAGCTGGGGTACAGCGGCTAACTATGGCTACACCTTC. It codes for CASSWGTAANYGYTF.

The chain carries TRBV5-1 and TRBJ2-1; the D gene is possibly TRBD1 (7 bases). The germline gives CDR1 SGHRS, CDR2 YFSETQ. Trimming cost V 7 bases and J 5 bases, with 16 bases left between them. The CDR3 length is 14 residues. Here the CDR3 reads CASDSGRGDNEQFF. The CDR3 coding sequence is TGCGCCAGCGATTCGGGCAGGGGGGACAATGAGCAGTTCTTC.